This TCR beta chain stems from a study of siplizumab effects on memory and regulatory T cells. Profiling relied on immunoSEQ multiplex PCR, and the TCRdb table lists in-frame clones only, not all of them. The sample comprises around 87,000 clones, around 89% of which are singletons, and over 12% rests with the top ten. Sequencing was performed on CD4+ T cells sorted from blood. The sequence derives from a human donor in good health.

In nucleotides, the CDR3 is TGTGCCAGTAGTGATTGGGGGGAGCTGTTTTTT. Protein: CASSDWGELFF. V is TRBV19 and J is TRBJ2-2, with D unresolved. Trimming removed 5 bases at V and 8 bases at J, with 6 bases between. Germline V lookup: CDR1 LNHDA, CDR2 SQIVND (reference sequence). There are 11 residues in the CDR3. Looking up the rest from reference TRBV19 and TRBJ2-2 gives the full variable domain: DGGITQSPKYLFRKEGQNVTLSCEQNLNHDAMYWYRQDPGQGLRLIYYSQIVNDFQKGDIAEGYSVSREKKESFPLTVTSAQKNPTAFYLCASSDWGELFFGEGSRLTVL.